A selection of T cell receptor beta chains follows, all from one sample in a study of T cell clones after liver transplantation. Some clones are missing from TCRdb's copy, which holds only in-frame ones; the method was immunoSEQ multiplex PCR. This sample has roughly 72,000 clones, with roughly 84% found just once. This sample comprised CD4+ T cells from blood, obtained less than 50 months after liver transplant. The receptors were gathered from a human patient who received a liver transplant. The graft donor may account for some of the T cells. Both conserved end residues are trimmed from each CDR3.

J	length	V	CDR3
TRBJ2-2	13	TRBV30	AWSKKGENTGELF
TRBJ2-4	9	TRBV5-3	ARSLRCLAD
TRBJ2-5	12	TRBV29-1	SVTPGVRKETQY
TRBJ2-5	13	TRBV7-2	ASSSGTGGLETQY
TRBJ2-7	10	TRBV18	ASSLVTGEQY
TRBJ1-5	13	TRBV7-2	ASSLTGGAGQPQH
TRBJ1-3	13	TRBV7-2	ASSSRQGSGNTIY
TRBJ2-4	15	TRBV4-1	ASSQDGLAGARDIQY
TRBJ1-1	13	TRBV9	ASSVDPEGGQEAF
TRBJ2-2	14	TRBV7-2	ASSLDRGLLTGELF
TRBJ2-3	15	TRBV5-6	ASSSALGTLSSDTQY
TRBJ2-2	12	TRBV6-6	ASKRTSETGELF
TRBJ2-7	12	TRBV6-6	ASSYGGPADEQY
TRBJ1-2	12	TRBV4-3	ASSQGQRDYGYT
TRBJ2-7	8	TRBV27	ASSTHEQY
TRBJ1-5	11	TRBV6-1	ASSDQGYQPQH